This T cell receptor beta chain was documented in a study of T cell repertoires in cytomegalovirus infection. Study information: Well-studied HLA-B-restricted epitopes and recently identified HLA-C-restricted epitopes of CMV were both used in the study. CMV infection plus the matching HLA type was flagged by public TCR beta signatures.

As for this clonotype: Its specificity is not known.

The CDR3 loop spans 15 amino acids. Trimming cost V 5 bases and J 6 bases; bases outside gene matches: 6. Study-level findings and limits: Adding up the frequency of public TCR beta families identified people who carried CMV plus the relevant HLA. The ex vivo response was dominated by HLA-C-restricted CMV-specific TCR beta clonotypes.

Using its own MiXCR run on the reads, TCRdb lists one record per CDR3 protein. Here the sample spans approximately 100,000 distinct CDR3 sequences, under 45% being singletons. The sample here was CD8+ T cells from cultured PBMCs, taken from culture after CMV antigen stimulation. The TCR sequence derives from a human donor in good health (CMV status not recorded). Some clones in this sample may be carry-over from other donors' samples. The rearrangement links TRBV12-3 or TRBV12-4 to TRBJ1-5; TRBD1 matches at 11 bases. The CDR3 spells CASSISGTGGQPQHF. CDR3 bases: TGTGCCAGCAGTATATCCGGGACAGGGGGTCAGCCCCAGCATTTT.